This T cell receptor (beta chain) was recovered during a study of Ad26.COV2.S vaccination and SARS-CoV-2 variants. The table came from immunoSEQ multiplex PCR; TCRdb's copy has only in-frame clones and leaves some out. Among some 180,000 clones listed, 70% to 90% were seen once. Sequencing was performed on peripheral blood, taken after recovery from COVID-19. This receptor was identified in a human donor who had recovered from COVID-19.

CDR3 loop: CASSKRGTGELFF. As DNA, the CDR3 is TGTGCCAGCAGTAAAAGGGGGACCGGGGAGCTGTTTTTT. The V and J genes are TRBV9 and TRBJ2-2; TRBD1 is a possible D gene (6 bases). Germline CDR1 is SGDLS and CDR2 is YYNGEE. V gave up 5 bases and J gave up 5 bases, with 10 bases separating them. This CDR3 comprises 13 residues.